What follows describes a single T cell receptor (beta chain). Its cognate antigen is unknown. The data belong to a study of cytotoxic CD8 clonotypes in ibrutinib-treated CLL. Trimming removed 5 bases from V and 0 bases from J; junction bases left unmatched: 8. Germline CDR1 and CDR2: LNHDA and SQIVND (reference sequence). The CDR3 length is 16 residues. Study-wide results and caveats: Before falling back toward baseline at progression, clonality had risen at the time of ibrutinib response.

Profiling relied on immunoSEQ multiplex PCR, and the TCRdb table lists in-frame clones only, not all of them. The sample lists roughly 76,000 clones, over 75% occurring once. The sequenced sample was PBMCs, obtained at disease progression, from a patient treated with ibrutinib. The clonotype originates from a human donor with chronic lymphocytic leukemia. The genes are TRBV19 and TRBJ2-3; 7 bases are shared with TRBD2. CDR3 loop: CASSRISGISTDTQYF. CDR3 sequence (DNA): TGTGCCAGTAGTCGTATAAGCGGGATCAGCACAGATACGCAGTATTTT.